What follows describes a single T cell receptor (beta chain). What it binds is unknown. Sequencing was done on patients that had shown CD8+CD57+ cell expansion by flow cytometry. No therapy was given to patients before blood sampling. The germline gives CDR1 LNHDA, CDR2 SQIVND (reference sequence). This CDR3 is 18 amino acids long. Trimming took 0 bases from V and 2 from J; bases not matched to a gene: 9. This record comes from a study of CD8+CD57+ T cells in acquired aplastic anemia. Study at large: Across the sorted CD4+ and CD8+ cells, DNA amounts averaged roughly 3 ug.

Study-wide points: Comparison of patients with controls identified some 29 shared CD8+ CDR3 sequences. The CD8+ Simpson's diversity of patients and controls was not significantly different.

The template for TCR beta VDJ and CDR3 sequence profiling was genomic DNA. TCRdb re-called the reads through MiXCR, storing one row per CDR3 protein. This table has around 200,000 distinct CDR3 sequences, about half appearing once. The TCR sequence derives from a human donor with aplastic anemia. This chain uses TRBV19 with TRBJ1-5; 8 bases align to TRBD1. The sequencing input was sorted CD4+, CD8+, or CD8+CD57+ T cells (not recorded which) from PBMCs. The CDR3 DNA sequence: TGTGCCAGTAGTATAGATCGGTACAGGGGGGTTGGCAATCAGCCCCAGCATTTT. Its translation is CASSIDRYRGVGNQPQHF.